The 18 T cell receptor beta chains presented below share a single source sample, sequenced in a study of blood T cells in healthy people across ages. Primers used in a second PCR of roughly 6 to 12 cycles were a sample-barcoded 5' primer and a J-beta primer mix. TCRdb analysed the 5' RACE reads with MiXCR anew, one entry per CDR3 protein. The sample has 1.5 million to 1.8 million distinct CDR3 sequences; under 55% are singletons. Sequences were obtained from blood. The receptors derive from a woman aged 18 to 35 in good health.

V gene TRBV6-5 combines with J gene TRBJ2-1; 12 positions match TRBD2. CDR3 length: 17 amino acids. Trimming cost V 0 bases and J 10 bases; bases outside gene matches: 10. Germline assignment: CDR1 MNHEY and CDR2 SVGAGI. The CDR3 DNA reads TGTGCCAGCAGTTACTCGGGGACTAGCGGGTTCCCCTACGAGCAGTTCTTC. It is translated as CASSYSGTSGFPYEQFF.

The chain uses TRBV4-2 and TRBJ2-3, with D unclear. Germline V lookup: CDR1 LGHNA, CDR2 YNFKEQ. CDR3 length equals 14 residues. V lost 4 bases and J lost 2, with 10 bases in between. CDR3 DNA: TGTGCCAGCAGCCGTACGGCTCTCACAGATACGCAGTATTTT. Translated, it gives CASSRTALTDTQYF.

This clonotype was observed a few times. V is TRBV2 and J is TRBJ1-5; no clear D. The CDR3 is 13 amino acids. Germline V gene data show CDR1 as SNHLY and CDR2 as FYNNEI. V was cut by 7 bases and J by 4 bases, with 11 bases left in between. CDR3 amino acids: CASTQDYNQPQHF. Written as DNA, the CDR3 is TGTGCCAGCACCCAGGACTATAATCAGCCCCAGCATTTT.

This clonotype was observed a handful of times. The rearrangement uses TRBV12-3 or TRBV12-4 and TRBJ2-5; D not resolved. CDR3 size: 13 residues. Trimming removed 2 bases from V and 4 bases from J, with 8 bases in between. The CDR3 sequence is CASSLITIETQYF. The CDR3 coding sequence is TGTGCCAGCAGTTTAATTACAATAGAGACCCAGTACTTC.

The genes are TRBV4-2 and TRBJ2-4, with 10 bases aligning to TRBD2. The J call may be in error: the DNA end matches TRBJ2-7 better. The germline V gene has CDR1 LGHNA and CDR2 YNFKEQ. The CDR3 consists of 19 residues. CDR3 nucleotide sequence: TGTGCCAGCAGCCAAGTAGTCATTAGCGGGGGGACTCGTAACCACGAGCAGTACTTC. Amino acid sequence: CASSQVVISGGTRNHEQYF.

Written as DNA, the CDR3 is TGCAGTGCTACCAGCGGGAGGGCCCCAGATACGCAGTATTTT. Encoded protein: CSATSGRAPDTQYF. This rearrangement joins TRBV20-1 to TRBJ2-3, with 10 positions matching TRBD2. Germline CDR1 reads DFQATT; CDR2 reads SNEGSKA (reference sequence). The CDR3 has 14 amino acids. The V and J ends lost 4 bases and 4 bases, in that order; junction bases with no gene match: 5.

The rearrangement links TRBV9 to TRBJ2-3; 10 bases align to TRBD2. CDR1 is SGDLS, CDR2 YYNGEE, per germline. Unmatched junction bases numbered 4, after V lost 0 bases and J lost 0 bases. This CDR3 region has 17 residues. The CDR3: CASSVGTSGTSTDTQYF. The CDR3 region has the DNA TGTGCCAGCAGCGTAGGGACTAGCGGAACTAGCACAGATACGCAGTATTTT.

V usage is TRBV12-3 or TRBV12-4 and J usage is TRBJ1-2, with a weak D call TRBD1 (6 bases). The germline V and J ends were trimmed by 5 bases and 7 bases, with 17 bases remaining between them. The CDR3 runs to 14 residues. Here the CDR3 reads CASSPNWGGCGYTF. In DNA form, the CDR3 reads TGTGCCAGCAGTCCGAACTGGGGGGGCTGTGGCTACACCTTC.

The chain joins TRBV11-2 to TRBJ1-3; D ambiguous. V lost 5 bases to trimming and J lost 0 bases, with 17 bases between them. The V gene's germline CDR1 is SGHAT and CDR2 FQNNGV. This CDR3 is built from 17 residues. CDR3: CASSPRGGPSSGNTIYF. The CDR3 DNA reads TGTGCCAGCAGCCCTCGAGGCGGCCCAAGCTCTGGAAACACCATATATTTT.

The CDR3 reads CSATARAYNEQFF. The CDR3 bases are TGCAGTGCTACGGCCAGGGCCTACAATGAGCAGTTCTTC. This sequence joins TRBV20-1 and TRBJ2-1; weak D call: TRBD1 (5 bases). The germline gives CDR1 DFQATT, CDR2 SNEGSKA (reference sequence). The CDR3 consists of 13 residues. V lost 4 bases, J lost 2 bases, and 9 bases lay in between.

The rearrangement joins TRBV12-3 or TRBV12-4 to TRBJ1-2; D may be TRBD1 (5 bases). The CDR3 is made up of 13 amino acids. The ends were cut back, 5 bases at V and 5 bases at J, with 12 bases in the middle. CDR3 protein: CASSVDAGYGYTF. The CDR3 DNA follows: TGTGCCAGCAGTGTAGACGCAGGGTATGGCTACACCTTC.

This clonotype was seen only a few times. The rearrangement uses TRBV5-1 and TRBJ2-3, with TRBD2 identical over 12 bases. CDR1 and CDR2 from the germline V gene are SGHRS and YFSETQ. The CDR3 totals 15 residues. J gave up 9 bases and V 0 bases, and 5 bases lay outside the gene matches. The CDR3 loop reads CASSLVTSGSGTQYF. CDR3 coding DNA: TGCGCCAGCAGCTTGGTGACTAGCGGGAGTGGGACGCAGTATTTT.

This clonotype has more than one count but fewer than ten. The chain uses TRBV20-1 and TRBJ2-1; TRBD1 might be the D (7 bases). Germline V gives CDR1 DFQATT, CDR2 SNEGSKA (reference sequence). Trimming pared 1 base from V and 5 bases from J, leaving 15 bases between. The CDR3 sequence is 15 residues long. CDR3: CSARVAAGGNNEQFF. The CDR3 bases are TGCAGTGCTAGAGTCGCGGCAGGGGGGAACAATGAGCAGTTCTTC.

This clonotype came up a few times. The chain combines TRBV5-1 with TRBJ2-3, with 8 bases identical to TRBD1. Germline assignment: CDR1 SGHRS and CDR2 YFSETQ. V trimming: 6 bases; J trimming: 4 bases; junction bases outside the gene matches: 7. The length of the CDR3 is 14 residues. This CDR3 reads CASTGQGGSDTQYF. The CDR3 coding sequence is TGCGCCAGCACCGGACAGGGTGGGTCAGATACGCAGTATTTT.

The chain carries TRBV7-9 and TRBJ1-1; D is possibly TRBD1 (6 bases). The CDR3 runs to 19 residues. Trimming took 2 bases from V and 4 from J, leaving 26 bases between them. Germline V CDR1 and CDR2: SEHNR, FQNEAQ (reference sequence). For the CDR3, the DNA is TGTGCCAGCAGCTTACGGGGGGGTCCGGACAGAAGTGAAGGCACTGAAGCTTTCTTT. Protein sequence: CASSLRGGPDRSEGTEAFF.

V is TRBV7-9 and J is TRBJ2-3; 10 bases are a match to TRBD2. The CDR3 loop spans 14 amino acids. The J segment lost 6 bases and the V segment lost 3 bases, leaving 3 bases of the junction unmatched. Germline-derived CDR1 and CDR2 are SEHNR and FQNEAQ (reference sequence). The CDR3: CASSFLTSGDTQYF. In DNA, the CDR3 is TGTGCCAGCAGCTTCCTGACTAGCGGGGATACGCAGTATTTT.

This rearrangement joins TRBV29-1 to TRBJ2-3; possibly TRBD1 or TRBD2 for D (5 bases each). CDR1 is SQVTM, CDR2 ANQGSEA, per germline. The CDR3 covers 15 residues. V dropped 6 bases and J dropped 4 bases, with 20 bases sitting between them. The CDR3 DNA reads TGCAGCGTCCACCGTTTGGGAGAGGGGCCAGATACGCAGTATTTT. Its protein is CSVHRLGEGPDTQYF.

Worth noting for this clonotype: Relative to the germline gene, one junction end is altered; a read error may explain this. The V call is TRBV20-1, the J call TRBJ2-5; weak D call: TRBD1 (5 bases). The CDR3 loop spans 13 amino acids. Germline V gives CDR1 DFQATT, CDR2 SNEGSKA (reference sequence). The CDR3 sequence: CGARVPGQETQYF. CDR3 DNA sequence: TGCGGTGCTAGAGTGCCAGGGCAAGAGACCCAGTACTTC.